The T cell receptor (beta chain) under discussion was sequenced for a study of identical twins. This CDR3 spans 17 amino acids. V gave up 2 bases and J gave up 0 bases; unmatched junction bases: 4. CDR1 and CDR2 from the germline V gene are SGHRS and YFSETQ. In regard to this clonotype: Its cognate antigen is unknown.

TCRdb itself ran the 5' RACE reads through MiXCR, one entry per CDR3 protein. Among some 570,000 distinct CDR3 sequences listed, about a fifth were seen once. Regarding the study as a whole: For monozygotic twins, models underestimated out-of-frame TCR alpha sharing.

These data were also reused for a study on yellow fever vaccine responses in identical twins.

Sequencing was performed on CD4+ T cells sorted from blood. The chain combines TRBV5-1 with TRBJ2-2, with 10 nucleotides matching TRBD2. The receptor was derived from a woman aged 18-29 years in good health. The CDR3 DNA reads TGCGCCAGCAGCTTTCTAGCGGGGGTACCGAACACCGGGGAGCTGTTTTTT. Its protein product is CASSFLAGVPNTGELFF.